The clone carrying this T cell receptor beta chain was recorded only once. The entry originates in a study of OX40 agonist ivuxolimab in advanced cancers. The wider study: As their treatment, patients were administered ivuxolimab, an agonistic anti-OX40 (CD134) antibody.

Patients were ineligible given autoimmune disease history or systemic immunosuppression. Clones were sequenced by immunoSEQ multiplex PCR, and TCRdb holds only the in-frame ones, with some missing. Of over 70,000 clones in the sample, about nine tenths were seen once. The sequenced sample was CD4+ or CD8+ T cells sorted from blood, obtained in a trial of the OX40 agonist ivuxolimab. The receptor was isolated from an adult with an advanced solid tumor such as melanoma, head and neck, liver or kidney cancer.

CDR3 coding DNA: TGCAGCGTTGGGACACGACACAATGAGCAGTTCTTC. Its protein product is CSVGTRHNEQFF. This chain connects TRBV29-1 to TRBJ2-1; possible D gene TRBD1, 5 bases. Germline V gene lookup returns CDR1 SQVTM and CDR2 ANQGSEA. This CDR3 is built from 12 residues. Trimming took 4 bases from V and 5 from J, leaving 9 bases between them.